These 29 T cell receptor beta chains came from one sample sequenced in a study of OX40 agonist ivuxolimab in advanced cancers. Sequencing used immunoSEQ multiplex PCR; TCRdb keeps in-frame clones, though not all of them. The sample holds tens of thousands of clones, approximately 84% seen once. The material was CD4+ or CD8+ T cells sorted from blood, obtained in a trial of the OX40 agonist ivuxolimab. Receptor source: an adult with an advanced solid tumor such as melanoma, head and neck, liver or kidney cancer.

The chain recombines TRBV9 with TRBJ2-3; 11 bases are shared with TRBD2. The CDR3 is 15 residues long. CDR1 is SGDLS, CDR2 YYNGEE, per germline. Trimming removed 3 bases from V and 0 bases from J; junction bases left unmatched: 0. CDR3 sequence reads: CASSGTSGSTDTQYF. The CDR3 region has the DNA TGTGCCAGCAGCGGGACTAGCGGGAGCACAGATACGCAGTATTTT.

The chain is built from TRBV4-1 and TRBJ2-3, with D possibly being TRBD2 (6 bases). Germline CDR1 is MGHRA and CDR2 is YSYEKL. The CDR3 is made up of 16 amino acids. Trimming pared 0 bases from V and 6 bases from J, leaving 16 bases between. CDR3 nucleotide sequence: TGCGCCAGCAGCCAAGAGTGGGGAAGGAGGGTGGATACGCAGTATTTT. Translated: CASSQEWGRRVDTQYF.

The chain uses TRBV7-3 and TRBJ1-1; D is undetermined. Per the germline V gene, CDR1 is SGHTA and CDR2 is FQGTGA. The CDR3 is 13 residues long. Trimming took off 4 bases at V and 1 base at J, with 7 bases between the two ends. The CDR3 sequence is CASSSNTNTEAFF. DNA for the CDR3: TGTGCCAGCAGCTCCAATACGAACACTGAAGCTTTCTTT.

V usage is TRBV30 and J usage is TRBJ2-6, with a tentative D call TRBD1 (5 bases). The ends were cut back, 4 bases at V and 0 bases at J, with 10 bases in the middle. Per the germline V gene, CDR1 is GTSNPN and CDR2 is SVGIG (reference sequence). The CDR3 spans 15 residues. The CDR3 sequence is CAWITGRSGANVLTF. The CDR3, as DNA: TGTGCCTGGATCACAGGCCGCTCTGGGGCCAACGTCCTGACTTTC.

The V call is TRBV6-5, the J call TRBJ2-1; no clear D. Germline CDR1 reads MNHEY; CDR2 reads SVGAGI. V lost 0 bases and J 5 bases, leaving 5 bases between the germline ends. The CDR3 sequence is 13 residues long. The CDR3 nucleotides read TGTGCCAGCAGTTACTCCCGGAACAATGAGCAGTTCTTC. It is translated as CASSYSRNNEQFF.

The chain links TRBV27 to TRBJ1-4; D perhaps matches TRBD1 (6 bases). Trimming removed 5 bases from V and 6 bases from J, with 16 bases in between. Germline lookup yields CDR1 MNHEY and CDR2 SMNVEV (reference sequence). The CDR3 consists of 15 residues. The CDR3 is CASSESGTYYEKLFF. The CDR3 DNA follows: TGTGCCAGCAGTGAATCCGGGACATACTATGAAAAACTGTTTTTT.

This clone was seen a handful of times. The chain carries TRBV10-3 and TRBJ1-3; 8 bases line up with TRBD1. Germline CDR1 and CDR2: ENHRY and SYGVKD. J was trimmed by 0 bases and V by 7 bases; bases with no gene match: 5. CDR3 size: 15 residues. The DNA of the CDR3 is TGTGCCATCAAGGCAGGGGGCAACTCTGGAAACACCATATATTTT. Translation gives CAIKAGGNSGNTIYF.

The chain employs TRBV5-6 and TRBJ2-5, with D perhaps TRBD1 (5 bases). The CDR3 loop spans 14 amino acids. The V and J ends lost 2 bases and 1 base respectively, with 9 bases between them. Germline CDR1 SGHDT, CDR2 YYEEEE. CDR3 region: CASSFGAAQETQYF. The CDR3 nucleotides are TGTGCCAGCAGCTTTGGGGCTGCCCAAGAGACCCAGTACTTC.

In regard to this clone: Other DNA sequences of this sample code for an identical CDR3. The chain uses TRBV7-2 and TRBJ2-1; TRBD2 is a possible D gene (6 bases). Trimming removed 3 bases at V and 4 bases at J, with 7 bases between. Germline loops: CDR1 SGHTA, CDR2 FQGNSA. This CDR3 region has 13 residues. The CDR3 sequence is CASSLGTYNEQFF. DNA for the CDR3: TGTGCCAGCAGCTTGGGGACTTACAATGAGCAGTTCTTC.

The CDR3 sequence is CAWSPPDSFRSGNTIYF. In DNA form, the CDR3 reads TGTGCCTGGAGTCCTCCGGACAGTTTCCGCTCTGGAAACACCATATATTTT. The gene calls are TRBV30 and TRBJ1-3, with D possibly being TRBD1 (6 bases). This CDR3 has 17 amino acids. The V end was cut by 2 bases, the J end by 0 bases, with 17 bases between. The germline V gene encodes CDR1 GTSNPN and CDR2 SVGIG (reference sequence).

The gene calls are TRBV18 and TRBJ2-7; D call uncertain. The V gene's germline CDR1 is KGHSH and CDR2 LQKENI. V shed 8 bases and J shed 2 bases, with 19 bases lying between them. The length of the CDR3 is 15 residues. This chain's CDR3 is CASREGIYGPYEQYF. The CDR3 region has the DNA TGTGCCAGCAGAGAAGGGATTTATGGGCCCTACGAGCAGTACTTC.

The chain recombines TRBV5-6 with TRBJ2-3, with 7 bases aligning to TRBD2. The CDR3 contains 16 residues. Germline CDR1 and CDR2: SGHDT and YYEEEE. V trimming: 4 bases; J trimming: 5 bases; junction bases outside the gene matches: 13. The CDR3 here is CASSGLGEISGDTQYF. The CDR3 nucleotides are TGTGCCAGCAGCGGACTAGGTGAAATAAGCGGAGATACGCAGTATTTT.

This clone was seen a handful of times. This chain uses TRBV11-3 with TRBJ2-5; D perhaps matches TRBD1 (6 bases). There are 13 residues in the CDR3. The germline V gene has CDR1 SGHNT and CDR2 YENEEA. V shed 6 bases and J shed 4 bases, with 12 bases lying between them. The CDR3 DNA reads as TGTGCCAGCAGTCCTACAGGGTCAGAGACCCAGTACTTC. It is translated as CASSPTGSETQYF.

The chain links TRBV6-6 to TRBJ2-7; D assignment may be TRBD1 or TRBD2 (5 bases each). The germline V and J ends were trimmed by 5 bases and 3 bases, with 8 bases remaining between them. The CDR3 sequence is 12 residues long. Germline values: CDR1 MNHNY, CDR2 SVGAGI (reference sequence). CDR3 nucleotides: TGTGCCAGCAGTGGGGACGACTACGAGCAGTACTTC. Residues: CASSGDDYEQYF.

A single count supports this clone. The chain couples TRBV6-5 to TRBJ2-5; no reliable D call. Germline V gene sequence: CDR1 MNHEY, CDR2 SVGAGI. Trimming pared 7 bases from V and 3 bases from J, leaving 6 bases between. CDR3 length: 11 amino acids. Written as DNA, the CDR3 is TGTGCCAGCATGGGGAAAGAGACCCAGTACTTC. Translating it yields CASMGKETQYF.

This sequence joins TRBV4-1 and TRBJ1-1; D ambiguous. CDR1 MGHRA and CDR2 YSYEKL come from the germline V gene. Trimming took 3 bases from V and 4 from J, leaving 21 bases between them. This CDR3 comprises 17 residues. The CDR3 spells CASSQPGRRPKVTEAFF. The CDR3 nucleotides read TGCGCCAGCAGCCAGCCCGGACGGCGTCCGAAGGTCACTGAAGCTTTCTTT.

In nucleotides, the CDR3 is TGTGCCAGCAGCTTAGGCTCTGGAAACACCATATATTTT. This gives the protein CASSLGSGNTIYF. V is TRBV7-9 and J is TRBJ1-3, with D unresolved. In germline, CDR1 is SEHNR, CDR2 FQNEAQ (reference sequence). V was pared by 1 base and J by 0 bases, with 1 base between. CDR3 length equals 13 residues.

V is TRBV6-1 and J is TRBJ2-5, with TRBD2 as a possible D gene (7 bases). CDR1 is MNHNS and CDR2 is SASEGT in the germline V gene. The CDR3 extends over 13 amino acids. The V end lost 7 bases, the J end lost 1 base, and 10 bases lay between the germline ends. The CDR3, as DNA: TGTGCCAGCATTAGGGGGGGCCAAGAGACCCAGTACTTC. It encodes CASIRGGQETQYF.

The gene calls are TRBV7-9 and TRBJ1-2, with 7 bases lining up with TRBD1. The CDR3 covers 14 residues. CDR1 and CDR2 from the germline V gene are SEHNR and FQNEAQ (reference sequence). The trim removed 1 base at V and 8 bases at J, leaving 7 bases unmatched. CDR3 DNA: TGTGCCAGCAGCTTAGAGACAGGGAAAAAAGGCTACACCTTC. Protein: CASSLETGKKGYTF.

This clone came up a few times. The rearrangement links TRBV6-6 to TRBJ1-5, with 7 positions matching TRBD1. This CDR3 comprises 15 residues. Germline V lookup: CDR1 MNHNY, CDR2 SVGAGI (reference sequence). V gave up 6 bases and J gave up 0 bases; unmatched junction bases: 5. Here the CDR3 reads CASSTGVDSNQPQHF. CDR3 coding DNA: TGTGCCAGCAGCACAGGGGTCGATAGCAATCAGCCCCAGCATTTT.

The chain couples TRBV4-3 to TRBJ2-1, with 7 bases lining up with TRBD2. V trimming: 4 bases; J trimming: 5 bases; junction bases outside the gene matches: 8. Germline V CDR1 and CDR2: LGHNA, YSLEER. CDR3 size: 15 residues. CDR3 sequence (DNA): TGCGCCAGCAGCCCCCTATCGGCGGGAGACAATGAGCAGTTCTTC. It is translated as CASSPLSAGDNEQFF.

The genes are TRBV7-8 and TRBJ1-5; a possible D gene is TRBD1 (5 bases). CDR1 and CDR2 (germline): SGHVS, FQNEAQ. The CDR3 totals 13 residues. Deletions cut 2 bases from V and 8 bases from J, with 10 bases between. CDR3 nucleotide sequence: TGTGCCAGCAGCTTACTAGGGGAGAAGCCCCAGCATTTT. Translated, it gives CASSLLGEKPQHF. Complete variable domain (other parts from reference TRBV7-8 and TRBJ1-5): GAGVSQSPRYKVAKRGQDVALRCDPISGHVSLFWYQQALGQGPEFLTYFQNEAQLDKSGLPSDRFFAERPEGSVSTLKIQRTQQEDSAVYLCASSLLGEKPQHFGDGTRLSIL.

V is TRBV28 and J is TRBJ2-5; unclear D gene. Germline values: CDR1 MDHEN, CDR2 SYDVKM. Trimming took off 2 bases at V and 4 bases at J, with 5 bases between the two ends. The CDR3 extends over 12 amino acids. The CDR3 DNA reads as TGTGCCAGCAGTTTACTTAGAGAGACCCAGTACTTC. The encoded protein is CASSLLRETQYF.

This chain links TRBV6-5 with TRBJ2-5, with 7 bases identical to TRBD1. The CDR3 covers 12 residues. Germline V gene data show CDR1 as MNHEY and CDR2 as SVGAGI. Germline trimming cut 0 bases from V and 14 bases from J; bases unmatched to any gene: 6. DNA for the CDR3: TGTGCCAGCAGTTACTCTTCCGGGACAGAATACTTC. It specifies CASSYSSGTEYF.

This clone was seen more than once but under ten times. This sequence joins TRBV5-4 and TRBJ2-5, with unresolved D. The CDR3 covers 15 residues. Per the germline V gene, CDR1 is SGHNT and CDR2 is YYREEE (reference sequence). Trimming left V 4 bases short and J 4 bases short, with 17 bases between. CDR3 bases: TGTGCCAGCAGCAGCCTGGGTAGTGGCTTAGAGACCCAGTACTTC. This gives the protein CASSSLGSGLETQYF. Full variable domain (missing parts from reference TRBV5-4 and TRBJ2-5): ETGVTQSPTHLIKTRGQQVTLRCSSQSGHNTVSWYQQALGQGPQFIFQYYREEENGRGNFPPRFSGLQFPNYSSELNVNALELDDSALYLCASSSLGSGLETQYFGPGTRLLVL.

The chain combines TRBV28 with TRBJ2-2; perhaps TRBD2 as D (5 bases). In germline, CDR1 is MDHEN, CDR2 SYDVKM. Trimming removed 6 bases from V and 5 bases from J, with 10 bases in between. The CDR3 spans 13 residues. The CDR3 loop reads CASRARRTGELFF. The CDR3 DNA follows: TGTGCCAGCAGAGCTAGGAGGACCGGGGAGCTGTTTTTT.

This clone was counted a single time. The V and J genes are TRBV6-1 and TRBJ2-4; no reliable D call. The CDR3 loop spans 13 amino acids. Germline V gene lookup returns CDR1 MNHNS and CDR2 SASEGT. Deletions cut 1 base from V and 4 bases from J, with 5 bases between. CDR3 protein: CASSEVTKNIQYF. The DNA of the CDR3 is TGTGCCAGCAGTGAAGTAACAAAAAACATTCAGTACTTC.

V gene TRBV30 combines with J gene TRBJ1-6, with D uncertain. Deletions cut 4 bases from V and 5 bases from J, with 12 bases between. This CDR3 is built from 14 residues. Germline V CDR1 and CDR2: GTSNPN, SVGIG (reference sequence). The CDR3 is CAWISGRNNSPLHF. The CDR3 DNA follows: TGTGCCTGGATATCTGGAAGGAATAATTCACCCCTCCACTTT.

The chain employs TRBV11-3 and TRBJ2-1; D not certain. Per the germline V gene, CDR1 is SGHNT and CDR2 is YENEEA. The CDR3 contains 13 residues. With 1 base removed from V and 7 bases from J, the gap between germline ends came to 8 bases. CDR3 coding DNA: TGTGCCAGCAGCTTAGGGGCGGCGAATGAGCAGTTCTTC. Translation: CASSLGAANEQFF.